Listed below are T cell receptor beta chains from one sample, sequenced in a study of T cell responses to AZD1222 COVID-19 vaccine. Sequencing used immunoSEQ multiplex PCR; TCRdb keeps in-frame clones, though not all of them. The sample lists about 73,000 clones, about 87% occurring once. The source material was peripheral blood, sampled on day 0 of AZD1222 vaccination. The receptors were gathered from an adult in good health. CDR3s include the opening cysteine and the closing phenylalanine or tryptophan. A D gene is named only where the DNA matches it firmly. Only part of the rows carry a size: once, few, many, or a class if the clone is expanded.

>NA|NA|TRBV27|TRBJ2-1
CASSLNRQTYNEQFF
TGTGCCAGCAGTTTGAACCGGCAGACCTACAATGAGCAGTTCTTC
>NA|TRBD1|TRBV4-1|TRBJ1-1
CASSHQRGDSEAFF
TGCGCCAGCAGCCACCAACGCGGGGACAGCGAAGCTTTCTTT
>NA|TRBD1|TRBV2|TRBJ2-2
CASLYGQGGTGELFF
TGTGCCAGCCTTTACGGACAGGGTGGTACCGGGGAGCTGTTTTTT
>NA|TRBD2|TRBV28|TRBJ2-7
CASIAGGPYEQYF
TGTGCCAGCATAGCGGGAGGCCCCTACGAGCAGTACTTC
>NA|TRBD2|TRBV27|TRBJ2-3
CASSSLAGTDTQYF
TGTGCCAGCAGTTCGCTAGCGGGCACAGATACGCAGTATTTT
>NA|NA|TRBV6-1|TRBJ1-5
CASSARVGGGNQPQHF
TGTGCCAGCAGTGCCCGAGTTGGGGGAGGGAATCAGCCCCAGCATTTT
>NA|NA|TRBV4-1|TRBJ1-6
CASSQGRGWNSPLHF
TGCGCCAGCAGCCAAGGGAGGGGATGGAATTCACCCCTCCACTTT
>NA|TRBD2|TRBV6-1|TRBJ2-7
CASSEGTSGSYEQYF
TGTGCCAGCAGTGAAGGGACTAGCGGCTCCTACGAGCAGTACTTC
>NA|TRBD1|TRBV7-2|TRBJ2-3
CASSLGTGFTDTQYF
TGTGCCAGCAGCCTCGGGACAGGGTTCACAGATACGCAGTATTTT
>NA|NA|TRBV6-5|TRBJ1-1
CASSPRALGAEAFF
TGTGCCAGCAGTCCTAGGGCCTTGGGCGCTGAAGCTTTCTTT
>NA|NA|TRBV24-1|TRBJ2-5
CATSAKSTGLRETQYF
TGTGCCACCAGTGCTAAATCCACAGGGCTTCGGGAGACCCAGTACTTC
>NA|NA|TRBV13|TRBJ1-2
CASSLQRYGEEVLYGYTF
TGTGCCAGCAGCCTCCAGCGGTATGGGGAGGAGGTGCTCTATGGCTACACCTTC
>NA|NA|TRBV7-2|TRBJ1-1
CASSLPGLNTEAFF
TGTGCCAGCAGCCTACCGGGACTTAACACTGAAGCTTTCTTT
>NA|NA|TRBV15|TRBJ1-6
CATSRDRGLFSPLHF
TGTGCCACCAGCAGAGATCGGGGTCTCTTCTCACCCCTCCACTTT
>once|NA|TRBV12-3/TRBV12-4|TRBJ1-6
CASSLQLALHF
TGTGCCAGCAGTTTACAGCTGGCCCTCCACTTT
>NA|NA|TRBV9|TRBJ2-7
CASSVDGVTYEQYF
TGTGCCAGCAGCGTAGATGGCGTGACCTACGAGCAGTACTTC
>NA|NA|TRBV19|TRBJ2-1
CASSFRGSGEQFF
TGTGCCAGTAGTTTTCGGGGCAGCGGTGAGCAGTTCTTC
>few|NA|TRBV10-3|TRBJ1-5
CAISESGGRRPQHF
TGTGCCATCAGTGAGTCAGGGGGGAGGAGGCCCCAGCATTTT
>NA|TRBD1|TRBV6-2/TRBV6-3|TRBJ2-7
CASSYPRQGVSYEQYF
TGTGCCAGCAGTTACCCAAGACAGGGGGTTTCCTACGAGCAGTACTTC
>few|TRBD1|TRBV27|TRBJ1-1
CASSLTGGPPNTEAFF
TGTGCCAGCAGTTTGACAGGGGGACCTCCGAACACTGAAGCTTTCTTT